These 18 T cell receptor beta chains were all obtained from the same sample, sequenced in a study of cytomegalovirus exposure and HLA in healthy donors. The primer mix had 60 Vbeta and 13 Jbeta primers. Produced via immunoSEQ multiplex PCR; TCRdb's table is partial and in-frame only. The table shows 130,000 to 150,000 clones, with roughly 80% occurring only once. The sample taken for sequencing was PBMCs. Receptor source: a man younger than 35 in good health and CMV-seronegative.

CDR3 sequence: CATSRGGSRAESWGYNSPLHF. CDR3 nucleotide sequence: TGTGCCACCAGCAGAGGTGGAAGCAGGGCAGAGAGTTGGGGCTATAATTCACCCCTCCACTTT. The chain joins TRBV15 to TRBJ1-6; a weak D match, TRBD1 (5 bases). Per germline, CDR1 LNHNV and CDR2 YYDKDF (reference sequence). The CDR3 is 21 amino acids. Trimming took off 1 base at V and 3 bases at J, with 25 bases between the two ends.

This clone has just one count. The chain recombines TRBV7-2 with TRBJ1-1; D call uncertain. The CDR3 has 12 residues. V was shortened by 4 bases and J by 5 bases, with 8 bases between the two germline ends. Germline lookup yields CDR1 SGHTA and CDR2 FQGNSA. The DNA of the CDR3 is TGTGCCAGCAGCTGGGGAGGGACTGAAGCTTTCTTT. Its translation is CASSWGGTEAFF.

This clone occurred a few times. The chain links TRBV4-3 to TRBJ2-3, with D possibly matching TRBD1 (6 bases). The V gene lost 2 bases and the J gene lost 4 bases, with 13 bases spanning the gap. Germline loops: CDR1 LGHNA, CDR2 YSLEER. This CDR3 has 15 amino acids. The CDR3 DNA reads as TGCGCCAGCAGCCAATTTTTACAGGGTTCAGATACGCAGTATTTT. It specifies CASSQFLQGSDTQYF.

This sequence joins TRBV5-4 and TRBJ1-4; the D gene is possibly TRBD1 (5 bases). The CDR3 contains 15 residues. CDR1 is SGHNT, CDR2 YYREEE, per germline (reference sequence). V lost 3 bases to trimming and J lost 3 bases, with 12 bases between them. The CDR3 coding sequence is TGTGCCAGCAGCTCGCAGGGAGGAGCTAATGAAAAACTGTTTTTT. Residues: CASSSQGGANEKLFF.

The rearrangement uses TRBV15 and TRBJ2-1, with 8 bases lining up with TRBD1. Germline loops: CDR1 LNHNV, CDR2 YYDKDF (reference sequence). The CDR3 length is 15 residues. V gave up 3 bases and J gave up 8 bases; unmatched junction bases: 9. The CDR3 sequence is CATSSYTGGLDEQFF. In DNA, the CDR3 is TGTGCCACCAGCAGTTATACAGGGGGGTTGGATGAGCAGTTCTTC.

The chain links TRBV6-1 to TRBJ1-1, with 9 bases aligning to TRBD1. CDR3 length: 12 amino acids. The V gene's germline CDR1 is MNHNS and CDR2 SASEGT. V dropped 5 bases and J dropped 10; count of bases not matched to a gene: 5. The CDR3 reads CASSLTGGSAFF. As DNA, the CDR3 is TGTGCCAGCAGTTTGACAGGGGGTTCAGCTTTCTTT.

The sample holds one count of this clone. The V gene is TRBV4-1, the J gene TRBJ1-5; D is uncertain. V was clipped by 0 bases and J by 3 bases, with 9 bases between them. Germline CDR1 MGHRA, CDR2 YSYEKL. The CDR3 runs 15 residues. CDR3 DNA: TGCGCCAGCAGCCAAGATCTTAACTTCAATCAGCCCCAGCATTTT. Residues: CASSQDLNFNQPQHF.

The V call is TRBV7-6, the J call TRBJ2-2, with TRBD1 identical over 8 bases. The CDR3 runs to 15 residues. In germline, CDR1 is SGHVS, CDR2 FNYEAQ. With 5 bases clipped from V and 9 bases from J, the junction kept 11 bases outside the gene matches. The CDR3 spells CASSASEQGERELFF. Here the CDR3 DNA reads TGTGCCAGCAGCGCAAGCGAACAGGGGGAGAGGGAGCTGTTTTTT.

The gene calls are TRBV5-4 and TRBJ2-2; TRBD1 is a possible D gene (7 bases). Trimming pared 3 bases from V and 5 bases from J, leaving 11 bases between. Germline loops: CDR1 SGHNT, CDR2 YYREEE (reference sequence). The CDR3 has 14 amino acids. CDR3 in DNA: TGTGCCAGCAGCTACAGGGGAGGTACCGGGGAGCTGTTTTTT. Amino acids: CASSYRGGTGELFF.

The rearrangement joins TRBV2 to TRBJ2-5, with D possibly being TRBD1 (5 bases). With 4 bases removed from V and 2 bases from J, the gap between germline ends came to 14 bases. The germline CDR1 and CDR2 sequences are SNHLY and FYNNEI. CDR3 length equals 15 residues. In DNA form, the CDR3 reads TGTGCCAGCAGTGGTATGCTCCGGACACAAGAGACCCAGTACTTC. It specifies CASSGMLRTQETQYF.

This clone appeared a few times. The chain combines TRBV2 with TRBJ1-1; D remains unclear. Germline-derived CDR1 and CDR2 are SNHLY and FYNNEI. The V and J ends lost 8 bases and 4 bases respectively, with 11 bases between them. This CDR3 contains 12 residues. CDR3 amino acids: CASFLGSTEAFF. In DNA form, the CDR3 reads TGTGCCAGCTTTTTGGGGAGCACTGAAGCTTTCTTT.

This clone showed up just a few times. The chain employs TRBV10-1 and TRBJ2-7; 7 bases are a match to TRBD1. The CDR3 runs 13 residues. Germline V gene lookup returns CDR1 WNHNN and CDR2 SYGVQD (reference sequence). The junction had 2 bases not matched to a gene; V was cut back by 5 bases and J by 1 base. CDR3 sequence reads: CASSSGQSYEQYF. The CDR3 DNA reads as TGCGCCAGCAGTTCGGGACAGTCCTACGAGCAGTACTTC.

The CDR3 spells CASSRGSEKLFF. Here the CDR3 DNA reads TGTGCCAGCAGTAGGGGGAGTGAAAAACTGTTTTTT. The chain recombines TRBV2 with TRBJ1-4, with D maybe TRBD1 (6 bases). CDR1 is SNHLY and CDR2 is FYNNEI in the germline V gene. V was clipped by 5 bases and J by 7 bases, with 8 bases between them. The CDR3 is 12 residues long.

V usage is TRBV7-9 and J usage is TRBJ2-7; D not resolved. Deletions cut 4 bases from V and 2 bases from J, with 18 bases between. This CDR3 region has 16 residues. The germline V gene encodes CDR1 SEHNR and CDR2 FQNEAQ (reference sequence). CDR3: CASSSWFGQGAYEQYF. The CDR3 DNA is TGTGCCAGCAGCTCATGGTTCGGTCAAGGAGCCTACGAGCAGTACTTC.

This clone was recorded only once. Compared with germline, one end of the junction differs, possibly owing to a read error. The J gene is TRBJ1-5, the V gene TRBV7-9, with D hard to call. Germline-derived CDR1 and CDR2 are SEHNR and FQNEAQ (reference sequence). The CDR3 is made up of 13 amino acids. DNA of the CDR3: TGTGCCGGCAGCACGAACTCCTATCAGCCCCAGCATTTT. The encoded protein is CAGSTNSYQPQHF.

The J gene is TRBJ1-5, the V gene TRBV6-1; TRBD1 is a possible D gene (6 bases). Germline V gene data show CDR1 as MNHNS and CDR2 as SASEGT. The CDR3 length is 15 residues. The V and J ends lost 2 bases and 3 bases respectively, with 11 bases between them. For the CDR3, the DNA is TGTGCCAGCAGTGAAATGGGGACACCCAATCAGCCCCAGCATTTT. Encoded protein: CASSEMGTPNQPQHF.

The chain carries TRBV7-9 and TRBJ2-2; 7 positions match TRBD1. The length of the CDR3 is 14 residues. Germline lookup yields CDR1 SEHNR and CDR2 FQNEAQ (reference sequence). As DNA, the CDR3 is TGTTCCGTTCCGGGACAGCGAGGGGCCGGGGAGCTGTTTTTT. This encodes CSVPGQRGAGELFF.

V gene TRBV28 combines with J gene TRBJ1-2, with D hard to call. The V and J ends lost 6 bases and 4 bases respectively, with 6 bases between them. Germline V CDR1 and CDR2: MDHEN, SYDVKM. CDR3 length equals 11 residues. CDR3 amino acids: CASRTVYGYTF. The CDR3 DNA is TGTGCCAGCAGGACTGTCTATGGCTACACCTTC.